This record concerns one T cell receptor (beta chain) sequence. The antigen remains unidentified. These data come from a study of T cells in localized non-small cell lung cancer. Broader study findings: In adjacent lung, a median around 52 of the top 100 tumor clones were found. Uninvolved nearby lung showed the greatest T cell clonality, exceeding that found in tumor. The study linked higher blood T cell density to longer overall survival.

Repertoires were generated with immunoSEQ multiplex PCR, while TCRdb's copy carries only in-frame clones and drops some. The sample has about 24,000 clones; roughly nine tenths are singletons. This TCR was recovered from a man between 40 and 70 years old with stage I squamous cell lung carcinoma. The material was peripheral blood, obtained before any cancer treatment.

Written as DNA, the CDR3 is TGTGCCAGCAGGCTTTGGGGGGGGAGCAATCAGCCCCAGCATTTT. Amino acids: CASRLWGGSNQPQHF. The J gene is TRBJ1-5, the V gene TRBV27; maybe TRBD1 (5 bases). CDR3 length: 15 residues. V was shortened by 6 bases and J by 1 base, with 13 bases between the two germline ends. Germline values: CDR1 MNHEY, CDR2 SMNVEV (reference sequence).